This T cell receptor (beta chain) was recovered during a study of graft-versus-host responses after intestinal transplantation. The study, taken as a whole, reports: Individuals who had graft-donor T cell macrochimerism had allografts that showed high graft-versus-host to host-versus-graft clonal ratios. An association linked early post-transplant HvG declines with peak circulating GvH clone levels. Ileal or blood samples showed some GvH clones first, and such clones were also found in recipient marrow.

For this clone: The antigen remains undetermined.

Method: immunoSEQ multiplex PCR; TCRdb's copy keeps in-frame clones and lacks some. The data contain tens of thousands of clones, about 92% of them seen just once; the ten biggest clones take up 1.3%. Germline assignment: CDR1 MNHNS and CDR2 SASEGT. V was pared by 9 bases and J by 4 bases, with 10 bases between. The CDR3 has 11 residues. The receptor was isolated from a human donor who received an intestinal transplant. The chain links TRBV6-1 to TRBJ2-7; maybe TRBD1 (6 bases). Source: unstimulated CD8+ T cells sorted from spleen or lymph node cells, taken before intestinal transplant. The CDR3 DNA follows: TGTGCCAGTTTCCAGGGGTACGAGCAGTACTTC. It encodes CASFQGYEQYF.